Included here is one TCR beta chain sequence, with context. What it recognizes is unknown. This specimen comes from a study of T cells after yellow fever vaccination. Study-wide findings and caveats: In post-booster samples, most primary-vaccination clones reappeared (approximately 96% CD4, roughly 89% CD8). Abundant bulk-derived clonotypes could contaminate FACS-sorted repertoires. Though it reached lower strength, the secondary response hit its peak faster, day 5 versus 15.

TCRdb fed the 5' RACE reads into MiXCR, producing one record per CDR3 protein. The top ten hold approximately 1.1% of the sample, which has over 200,000 distinct CDR3 sequences, 6.5% to 7.5% seen once. The CDR3 loop spans 14 amino acids. In germline, CDR1 is SGHNT, CDR2 YENEEA. Trimming took 5 bases from V and 4 from J, leaving 13 bases between them. The source is a man aged 25-45 years who received the YFV17D yellow fever vaccine. The rearrangement uses TRBV11-3 and TRBJ2-3; D is ambiguous. The sample was CD4+ T cells sorted from PBMCs, taken on the day of the yellow fever booster vaccination. CDR3 bases: TGTGCCAGCAGCCACGGAAAAGTCTCAGATACGCAGTATTTT. As protein: CASSHGKVSDTQYF.